These 2 T cell receptor beta chains were all obtained from the same sample, sequenced in a study of shared clonotypes between healthy human individuals. The method was immunoSEQ multiplex PCR; TCRdb's version includes in-frame clones alone and lacks a portion of them. The sample carries around 440,000 clones, more than 70% recorded once. Sequences were obtained from PBMCs. These receptors all come from a middle-aged woman in good health. Some clones in this sample may be carry-over from other donors' samples.

The J gene is TRBJ1-2, the V gene TRBV27, with a tentative D call TRBD1 (5 bases). Germline V gene sequence: CDR1 MNHEY, CDR2 SMNVEV (reference sequence). The CDR3 has 14 amino acids. V dropped 0 bases and J dropped 8 bases, with 13 bases sitting between them. As DNA, the CDR3 is TGTGCCAGCAGTTTATCCCCCCAGGGTGCGGGCTACACCTTC. This sequence encodes CASSLSPQGAGYTF.

In its sample, this clone ranks as medium-sized. Distinct nucleotide sequences in the sample also encode this CDR3. V and J are TRBV6-5 and TRBJ2-1, with 10 bases identical to TRBD2. There are 15 residues in the CDR3. The ends lost 2 bases at V and 7 bases at J; junction bases unmatched: 5. The germline V gene encodes CDR1 MNHEY and CDR2 SVGAGI. The CDR3 region is CASSYGLAAWNEQFF. CDR3 bases: TGTGCCAGCAGTTACGGACTAGCGGCGTGGAATGAGCAGTTCTTC.